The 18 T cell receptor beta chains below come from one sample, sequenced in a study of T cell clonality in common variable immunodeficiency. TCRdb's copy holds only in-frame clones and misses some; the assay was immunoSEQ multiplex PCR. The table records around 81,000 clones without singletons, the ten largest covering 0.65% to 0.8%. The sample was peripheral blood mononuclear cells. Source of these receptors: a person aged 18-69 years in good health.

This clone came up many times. The CDR3 reads CASSISLASSYNEQFF. Incomplete CDR3 DNA: TGTGCCAGTAGTATATCGCTAGCCAGCTCCTACAATGAG. This chain joins TRBV19 and TRBJ2-1; a weak D match, TRBD2 (5 bases). From the germline J gene comes the end of the CDR3, since the read stops 3 residues before it. The CDR3 runs to 16 residues. V dropped 2 bases and J dropped 0 bases, with 11 bases sitting between them. The germline V gene encodes CDR1 LNHDA and CDR2 SQIVND (reference sequence).

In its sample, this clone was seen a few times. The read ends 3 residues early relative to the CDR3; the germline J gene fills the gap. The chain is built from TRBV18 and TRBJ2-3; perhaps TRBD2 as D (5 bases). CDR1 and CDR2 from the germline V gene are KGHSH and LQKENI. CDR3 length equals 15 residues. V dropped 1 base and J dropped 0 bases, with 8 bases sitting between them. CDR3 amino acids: CASSPRTGSTDTQYF. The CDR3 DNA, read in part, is TGTGCCAGCTCACCACGGACGGGGAGCACAGATACG.

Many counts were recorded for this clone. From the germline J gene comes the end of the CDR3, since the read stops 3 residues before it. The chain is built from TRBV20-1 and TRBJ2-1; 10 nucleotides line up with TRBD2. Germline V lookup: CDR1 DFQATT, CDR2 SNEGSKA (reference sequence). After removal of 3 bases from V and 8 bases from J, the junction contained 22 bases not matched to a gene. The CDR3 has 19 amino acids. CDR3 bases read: TGCAGTGCTAGCGGGGACGTGCCTAGCGGGAGCCCTACAGCCGATGAG. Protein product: CSASGDVPSGSPTADE. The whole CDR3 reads CSASGDVPSGSPTADEQFF.

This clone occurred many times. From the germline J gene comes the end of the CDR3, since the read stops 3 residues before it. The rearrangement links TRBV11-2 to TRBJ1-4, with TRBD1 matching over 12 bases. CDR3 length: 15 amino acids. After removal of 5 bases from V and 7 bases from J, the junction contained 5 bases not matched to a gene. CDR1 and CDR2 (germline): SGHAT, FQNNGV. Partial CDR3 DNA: TGTGCCAGCAGCGGCCGGGACAGGGGGCTTGAAAAA. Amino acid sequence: CASSGRDRGLEK. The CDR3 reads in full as CASSGRDRGLEKLFF.

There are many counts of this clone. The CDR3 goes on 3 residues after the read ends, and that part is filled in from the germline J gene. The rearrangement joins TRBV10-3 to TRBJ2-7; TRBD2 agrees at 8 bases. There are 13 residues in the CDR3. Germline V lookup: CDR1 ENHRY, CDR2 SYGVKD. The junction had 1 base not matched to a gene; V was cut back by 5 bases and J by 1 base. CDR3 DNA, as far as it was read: TGTGCCATCAGTAGCGGGAGATCCTACGAG. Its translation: CAISSGRSYE. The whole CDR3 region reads CAISSGRSYEQYF.

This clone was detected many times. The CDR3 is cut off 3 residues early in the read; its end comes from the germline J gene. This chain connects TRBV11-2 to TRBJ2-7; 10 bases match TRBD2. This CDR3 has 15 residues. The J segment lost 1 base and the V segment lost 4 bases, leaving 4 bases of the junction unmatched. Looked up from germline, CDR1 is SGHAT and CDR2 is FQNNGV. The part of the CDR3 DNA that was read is TGTGCCAGCAGCTCTAGGACTAGCGGATCCTACGAG. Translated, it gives CASSSRTSGSYE. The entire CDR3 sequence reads CASSSRTSGSYEQYF.

The CDR3 here is CASSMPPTAMDTGELFF. The part of the CDR3 DNA that was read is TGTGCCAGTAGTATGCCTCCGACAGCAATGGACACCGGGGAG. The V and J genes are TRBV19 and TRBJ2-2; weak D call: TRBD1 (5 bases). The CDR3 end lies 3 residues beyond the end of the read and is filled in from the germline J gene. The V end was cut by 3 bases, the J end by 3 bases, with 17 bases between. This CDR3 spans 17 amino acids. Germline assignment: CDR1 LNHDA and CDR2 SQIVND (reference sequence).

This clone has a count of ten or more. Partial CDR3 DNA: TGTGCCAGCAGCTTACGATCGGGAGAGACC. This codes for CASSLRSGET. The entire CDR3 is CASSLRSGETQYF. This chain connects TRBV7-3 to TRBJ2-5; D is uncertain. The CDR3 extends 3 residues past the end of the read, so its final part is completed from the germline J gene. The germline V gene encodes CDR1 SGHTA and CDR2 FQGTGA. The V end lost 2 bases, the J end lost 4 bases, and 8 bases lay between the germline ends. This CDR3 has 13 amino acids.

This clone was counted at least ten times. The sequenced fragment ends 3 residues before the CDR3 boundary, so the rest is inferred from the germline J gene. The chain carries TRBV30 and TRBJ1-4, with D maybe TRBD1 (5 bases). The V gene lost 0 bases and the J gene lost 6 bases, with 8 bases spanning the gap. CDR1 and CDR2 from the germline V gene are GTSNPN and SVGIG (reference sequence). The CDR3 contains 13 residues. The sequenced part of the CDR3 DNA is TGTGCCTGGAGTGTAAGGGGTGATGAAAAA. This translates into CAWSVRGDEK. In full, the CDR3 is CAWSVRGDEKLFF.

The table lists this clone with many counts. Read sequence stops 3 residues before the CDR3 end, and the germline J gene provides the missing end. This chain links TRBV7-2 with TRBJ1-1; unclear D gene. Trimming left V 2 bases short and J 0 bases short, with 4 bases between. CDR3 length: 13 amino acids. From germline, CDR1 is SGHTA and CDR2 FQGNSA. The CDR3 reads CASSLTVNTEAFF. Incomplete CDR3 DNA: TGTGCCAGCAGCTTAACGGTGAACACTGAA.

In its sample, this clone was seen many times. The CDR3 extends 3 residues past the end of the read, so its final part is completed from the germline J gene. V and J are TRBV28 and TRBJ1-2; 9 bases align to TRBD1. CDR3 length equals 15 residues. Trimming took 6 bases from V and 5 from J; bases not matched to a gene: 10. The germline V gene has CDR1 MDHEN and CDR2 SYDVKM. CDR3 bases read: TGTGCCAGCAGCCCTCCGGGACAGGGAAGTTATGGC. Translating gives CASSPPGQGSYG. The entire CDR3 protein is CASSPPGQGSYGYTF.

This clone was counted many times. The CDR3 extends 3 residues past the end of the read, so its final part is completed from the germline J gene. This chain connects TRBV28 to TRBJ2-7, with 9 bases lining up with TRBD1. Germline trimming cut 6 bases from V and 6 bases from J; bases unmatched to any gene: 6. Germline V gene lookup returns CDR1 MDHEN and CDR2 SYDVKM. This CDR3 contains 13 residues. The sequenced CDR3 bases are TGTGCCAGCAGCCCCACAGGGGGCGCCGAG. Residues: CASSPTGGAE. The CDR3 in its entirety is CASSPTGGAEQYF.

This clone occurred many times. The part of the CDR3 DNA that was read is TGTGCCAGCAGCTCCCCTTTACTACCAGATACG. Its translation is CASSSPLLPDT. The entire CDR3 sequence reads CASSSPLLPDTQYF. The chain links TRBV7-9 to TRBJ2-3; D unresolved. The read gets to within 3 residues of the CDR3 end, and the germline J gene fills in the rest. CDR3 length: 14 amino acids. Trimming took off 4 bases at V and 4 bases at J, with 12 bases between the two ends. Germline CDR1 reads SEHNR; CDR2 reads FQNEAQ (reference sequence).

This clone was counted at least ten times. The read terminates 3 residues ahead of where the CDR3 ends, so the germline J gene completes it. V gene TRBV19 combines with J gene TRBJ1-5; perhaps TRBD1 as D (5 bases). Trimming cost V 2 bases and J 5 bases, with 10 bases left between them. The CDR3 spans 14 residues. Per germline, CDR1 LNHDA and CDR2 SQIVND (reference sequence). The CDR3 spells CASSIKRGDQPQHF. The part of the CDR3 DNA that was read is TGTGCCAGTAGTATAAAGCGGGGCGATCAGCCC.

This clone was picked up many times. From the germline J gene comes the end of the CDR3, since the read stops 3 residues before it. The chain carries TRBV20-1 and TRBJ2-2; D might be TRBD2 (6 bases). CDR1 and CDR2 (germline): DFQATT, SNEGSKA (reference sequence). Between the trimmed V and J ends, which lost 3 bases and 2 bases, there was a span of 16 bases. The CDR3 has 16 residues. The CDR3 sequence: CSASSLARSNTGELFF. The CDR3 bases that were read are TGCAGTGCTAGCTCCCTAGCGAGATCCAACACCGGGGAG.

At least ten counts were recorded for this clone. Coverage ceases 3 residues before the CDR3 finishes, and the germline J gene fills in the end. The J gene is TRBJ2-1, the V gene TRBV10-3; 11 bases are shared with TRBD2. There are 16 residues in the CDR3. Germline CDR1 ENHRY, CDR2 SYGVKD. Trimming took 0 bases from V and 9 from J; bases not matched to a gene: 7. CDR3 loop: CAISESLGTSGSEQFF. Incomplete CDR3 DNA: TGTGCCATCAGTGAGTCGCTAGGAACTAGCGGGAGTGAG.

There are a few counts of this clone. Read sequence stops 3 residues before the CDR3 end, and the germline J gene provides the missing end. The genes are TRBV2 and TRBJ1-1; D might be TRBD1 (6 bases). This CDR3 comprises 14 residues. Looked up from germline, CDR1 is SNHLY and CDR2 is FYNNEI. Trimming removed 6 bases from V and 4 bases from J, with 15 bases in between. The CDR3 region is CASSADRYITEAFF. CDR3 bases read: TGTGCCAGCAGCGCGGACAGATACATCACTGAA.

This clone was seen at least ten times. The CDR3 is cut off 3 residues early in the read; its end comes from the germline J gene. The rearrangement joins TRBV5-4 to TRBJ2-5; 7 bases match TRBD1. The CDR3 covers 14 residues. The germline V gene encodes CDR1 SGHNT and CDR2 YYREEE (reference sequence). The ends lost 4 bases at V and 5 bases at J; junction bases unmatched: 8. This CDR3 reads CASSKETGKETQYF. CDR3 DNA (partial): TGTGCCAGCAGCAAGGAGACAGGGAAGGAGACC.